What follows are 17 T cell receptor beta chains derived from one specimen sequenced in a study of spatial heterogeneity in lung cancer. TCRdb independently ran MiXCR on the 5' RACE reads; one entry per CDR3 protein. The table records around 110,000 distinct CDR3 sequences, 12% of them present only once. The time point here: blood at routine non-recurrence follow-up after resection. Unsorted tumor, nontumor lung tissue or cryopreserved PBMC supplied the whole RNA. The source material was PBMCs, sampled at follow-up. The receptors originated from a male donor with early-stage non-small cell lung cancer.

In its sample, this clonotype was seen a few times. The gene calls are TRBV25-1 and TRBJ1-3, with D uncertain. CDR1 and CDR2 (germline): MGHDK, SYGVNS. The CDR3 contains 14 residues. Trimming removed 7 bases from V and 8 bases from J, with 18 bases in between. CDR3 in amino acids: CASTRGIGRDTIYF. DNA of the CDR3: TGTGCCAGCACCCGAGGGATAGGGAGAGACACCATATATTTT.

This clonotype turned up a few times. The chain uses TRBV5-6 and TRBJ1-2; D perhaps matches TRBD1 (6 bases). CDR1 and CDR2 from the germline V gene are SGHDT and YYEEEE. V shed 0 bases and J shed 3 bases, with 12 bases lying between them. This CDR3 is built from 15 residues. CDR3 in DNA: TGTGCCAGCAGCTTGGCTTCAGGGGCGCACTATGGCTACACCTTC. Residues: CASSLASGAHYGYTF.

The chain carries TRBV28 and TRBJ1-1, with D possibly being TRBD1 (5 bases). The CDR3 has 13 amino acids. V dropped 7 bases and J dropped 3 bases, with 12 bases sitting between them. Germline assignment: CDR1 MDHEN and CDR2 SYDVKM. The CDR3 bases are TGTGCCAGCATAGAGGGGAGGGACACTGAAGCTTTCTTT. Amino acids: CASIEGRDTEAFF.

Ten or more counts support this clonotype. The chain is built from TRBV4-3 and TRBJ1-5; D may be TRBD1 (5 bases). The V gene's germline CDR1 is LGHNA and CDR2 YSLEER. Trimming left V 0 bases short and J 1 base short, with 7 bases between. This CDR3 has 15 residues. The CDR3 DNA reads TGCGCCAGCAGCCAAGAGGGGCGGAGCAATCAGCCCCAGCATTTT. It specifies CASSQEGRSNQPQHF.

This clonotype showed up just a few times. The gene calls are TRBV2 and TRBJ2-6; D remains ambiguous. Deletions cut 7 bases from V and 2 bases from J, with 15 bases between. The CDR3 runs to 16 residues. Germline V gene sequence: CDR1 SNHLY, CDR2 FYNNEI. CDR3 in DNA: TGTGCCAGCACCGAGAACGGAGTACCTGGGGCCAACGTCCTGACTTTC. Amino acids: CASTENGVPGANVLTF.

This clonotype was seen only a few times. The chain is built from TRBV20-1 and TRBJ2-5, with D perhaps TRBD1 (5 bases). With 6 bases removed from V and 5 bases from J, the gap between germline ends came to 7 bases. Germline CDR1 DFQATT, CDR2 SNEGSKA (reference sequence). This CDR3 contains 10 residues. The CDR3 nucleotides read TGCAGTGCCAGGGATGAGACCCAGTACTTC. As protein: CSARDETQYF.

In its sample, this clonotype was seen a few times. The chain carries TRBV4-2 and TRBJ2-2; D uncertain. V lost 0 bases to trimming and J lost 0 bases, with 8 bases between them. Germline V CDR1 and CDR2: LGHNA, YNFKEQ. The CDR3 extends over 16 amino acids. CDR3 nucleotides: TGTGCCAGCAGCCAAGAAGGCCATCCGAACACCGGGGAGCTGTTTTTT. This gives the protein CASSQEGHPNTGELFF.

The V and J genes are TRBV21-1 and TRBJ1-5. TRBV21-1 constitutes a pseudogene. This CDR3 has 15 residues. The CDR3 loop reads CASSKPPHGGQPQHF. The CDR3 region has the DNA TGTGCCAGCAGCAAGCCACCCCATGGAGGTCAGCCCCAGCATTTT.

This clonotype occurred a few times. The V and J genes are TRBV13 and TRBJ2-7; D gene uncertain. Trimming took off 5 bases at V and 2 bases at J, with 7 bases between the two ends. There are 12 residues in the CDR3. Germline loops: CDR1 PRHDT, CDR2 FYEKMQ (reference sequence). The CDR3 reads CASSLTPYEQYF. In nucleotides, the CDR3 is TGTGCCAGCAGCCTAACACCCTACGAGCAGTACTTC.

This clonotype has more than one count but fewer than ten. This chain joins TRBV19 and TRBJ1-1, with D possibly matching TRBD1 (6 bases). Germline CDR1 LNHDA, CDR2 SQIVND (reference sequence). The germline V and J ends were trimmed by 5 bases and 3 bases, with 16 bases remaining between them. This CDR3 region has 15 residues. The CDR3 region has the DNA TGTGCCAGTAGTTTGGGGGCCCGACCGTACACTGAAGCTTTCTTT. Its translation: CASSLGARPYTEAFF.

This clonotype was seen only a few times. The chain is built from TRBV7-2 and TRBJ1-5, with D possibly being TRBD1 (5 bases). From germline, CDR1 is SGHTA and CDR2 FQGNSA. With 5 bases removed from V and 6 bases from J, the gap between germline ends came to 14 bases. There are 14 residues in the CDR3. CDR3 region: CASSHGGRFQPQHF. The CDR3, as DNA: TGTGCCAGCAGCCATGGGGGAAGGTTTCAGCCCCAGCATTTT.

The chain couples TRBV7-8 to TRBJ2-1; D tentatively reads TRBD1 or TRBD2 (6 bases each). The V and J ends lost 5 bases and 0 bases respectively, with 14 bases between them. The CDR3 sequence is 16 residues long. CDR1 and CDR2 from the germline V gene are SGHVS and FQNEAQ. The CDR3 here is CASSERGTPSYNEQFF. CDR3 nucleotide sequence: TGTGCCAGCAGCGAACGGGGGACACCCTCCTACAATGAGCAGTTCTTC.

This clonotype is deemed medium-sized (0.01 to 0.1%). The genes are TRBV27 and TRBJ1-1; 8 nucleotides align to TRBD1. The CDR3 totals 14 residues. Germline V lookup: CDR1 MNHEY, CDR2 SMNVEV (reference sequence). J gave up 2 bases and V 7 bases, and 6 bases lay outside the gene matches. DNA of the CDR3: TGTGCCAGCAATCGACAGGGGCCTAACACTGAAGCTTTCTTT. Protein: CASNRQGPNTEAFF.

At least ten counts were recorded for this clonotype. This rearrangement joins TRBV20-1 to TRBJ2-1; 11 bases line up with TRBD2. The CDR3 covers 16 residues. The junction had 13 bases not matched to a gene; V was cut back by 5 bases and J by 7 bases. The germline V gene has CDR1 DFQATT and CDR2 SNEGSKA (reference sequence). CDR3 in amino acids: CSAGGSSGGPVNEQFF. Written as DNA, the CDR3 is TGCAGTGCTGGTGGGTCTAGCGGGGGGCCGGTAAATGAGCAGTTCTTC.

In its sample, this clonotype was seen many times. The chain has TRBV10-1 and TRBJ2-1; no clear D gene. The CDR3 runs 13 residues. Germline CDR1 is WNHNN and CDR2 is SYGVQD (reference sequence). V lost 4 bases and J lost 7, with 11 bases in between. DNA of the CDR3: TGCGCCAGCAGTGCCTCTCTCCGGAATGAGCAGTTCTTC. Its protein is CASSASLRNEQFF.

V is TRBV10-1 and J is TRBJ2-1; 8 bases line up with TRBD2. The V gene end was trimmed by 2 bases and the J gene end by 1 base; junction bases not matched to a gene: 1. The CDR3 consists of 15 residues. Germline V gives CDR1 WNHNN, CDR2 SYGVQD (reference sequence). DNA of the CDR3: TGCGCCAGCAGTGAGACTAGCGGATCCTACAATGAGCAGTTCTTC. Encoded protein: CASSETSGSYNEQFF.

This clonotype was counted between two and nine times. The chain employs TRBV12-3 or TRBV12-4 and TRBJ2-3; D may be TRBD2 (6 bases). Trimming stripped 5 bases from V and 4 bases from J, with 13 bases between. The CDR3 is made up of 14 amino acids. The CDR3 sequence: CASSTGSLPDTQYF. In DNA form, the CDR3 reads TGTGCCAGCAGTACCGGGAGTCTGCCAGATACGCAGTATTTT.